The sequence of this T cell receptor beta chain was determined in a study of CD8 T cells in ankylosing spondylitis. The germline V gene encodes CDR1 SGHTA and CDR2 FQGTGA. The CDR3 has 15 residues. The ends were cut back, 4 bases at V and 3 bases at J, with 12 bases in the middle. Findings of the study overall: Earlier studies detected some motif variants in reactive arthritis synovial fluid and blood.

5'-RACE, quantitative and with molecular barcodes, yielded the TCR beta libraries. TCRdb re-derived calls from the 5' RACE reads in MiXCR, one entry per CDR3 protein. In the table there are fewer than 35,000 distinct CDR3 sequences, 14% of which are singletons. This clonotype is judged medium-sized. Antigen specificity is unknown. The specimen sequenced was blood. The chain carries TRBV7-3 and TRBJ2-2; D not resolved. This TCR was recovered from a male donor with ankylosing spondylitis or in good health (not recorded which). CDR3 coding DNA: TGTGCCAGCAGCTCCACCCCCGTGTACACCGGGGAGCTGTTTTTT. Protein product: CASSSTPVYTGELFF.